The 30 T cell receptor beta chains below were found in one sample sequenced in a study of blood T cells in healthy people across ages. Using a J-beta primer mix together with a sample-barcoded 5' primer, a second PCR was run for roughly 7 to 12 cycles. In TCRdb, the 5' RACE reads were re-called with MiXCR into one record per CDR3 protein. Here the sample spans about 1.4 million distinct CDR3 sequences, roughly 59% being singletons. The sequencing input was blood. The origin of the receptors is a man between 18 and 35 years old in good health.

The rearrangement uses TRBV6-2 or TRBV6-3 and TRBJ2-1, with 8 positions matching TRBD1. The CDR3 totals 14 residues. Germline V gene sequence: CDR1 MNHEY, CDR2 SVGEGT. The J segment lost 7 bases and the V segment lost 1 base, leaving 3 bases of the junction unmatched. The CDR3: CASSYYQGANEQFF. The CDR3 DNA reads as TGTGCCAGCAGTTACTATCAGGGGGCGAATGAGCAGTTCTTC.

This clonotype has more than one count but fewer than ten. V usage is TRBV12-3 or TRBV12-4 and J usage is TRBJ1-2, with 9 bases aligning to TRBD1. The J segment lost 2 bases and the V segment lost 6 bases, leaving 7 bases of the junction unmatched. This CDR3 region has 15 residues. The CDR3 sequence: CASREGQGRNYGYTF. CDR3 sequence (DNA): TGTGCCAGCAGGGAGGGACAGGGAAGGAACTATGGCTACACCTTC.

The chain uses TRBV5-1 and TRBJ2-5, with 7 bases fitting TRBD2. This CDR3 region has 15 residues. Germline V gene lookup returns CDR1 SGHRS and CDR2 YFSETQ. V lost 0 bases and J lost 5; bases outside the gene matches: 7. CDR3 in DNA: TGCGCCAGCAGCTTGGAGCCGACTAGCTGGGAGACCCAGTACTTC. It is translated as CASSLEPTSWETQYF.

This chain joins TRBV3-1 and TRBJ1-2; tentative D call: TRBD1 (6 bases). This CDR3 is built from 15 residues. The V gene's germline CDR1 is LGHDT and CDR2 YNNKEL (reference sequence). The V and J ends lost 3 bases and 2 bases respectively, with 13 bases between them. The CDR3 nucleotides are TGTGCCAGCAGCCACAGGGGAGGGACCAACTATGGCTACACCTTC. Translating gives CASSHRGGTNYGYTF.

This clonotype was detected only a few times. The V call is TRBV12-3 or TRBV12-4, the J call TRBJ1-1; D gene unclear. CDR3 length: 13 amino acids. Trimming stripped 3 bases from V and 4 bases from J, with 9 bases between. The CDR3 DNA follows: TGTGCCAGCAGTTTGGCGGGCACCACTGAAGCTTTCTTT. It is translated as CASSLAGTTEAFF.

This clonotype was found a few times. The chain recombines TRBV15 with TRBJ2-1; no clear D. This CDR3 contains 13 residues. V lost 0 bases and J lost 5, with 5 bases in between. Per the germline V gene, CDR1 is LNHNV and CDR2 is YYDKDF (reference sequence). This CDR3 reads CATSRDRNNEQFF. The CDR3 bases are TGTGCCACCAGCAGAGATCGTAACAATGAGCAGTTCTTC.

The CDR3 loop reads CSVMAADRLYEQYF. CDR3 coding DNA: TGCAGCGTGATGGCGGCAGACAGACTCTACGAGCAGTACTTC. The J gene is TRBJ2-7, the V gene TRBV29-1, with D maybe TRBD1 (5 bases). The CDR3 loop spans 14 amino acids. Germline V gene lookup returns CDR1 SQVTM and CDR2 ANQGSEA. Trimming shortened V by 6 bases and J by 3 bases, and 18 bases separated the two germline ends.

V is TRBV28 and J is TRBJ1-2; 10 positions agree with TRBD1. The CDR3 totals 14 residues. Looked up from germline, CDR1 is MDHEN and CDR2 is SYDVKM. J was trimmed by 4 bases and V by 6 bases; bases with no gene match: 5. The CDR3, as DNA: TGTGCCAGCAGCCAGACAGGGGGCCTCTATGGCTACACCTTC. This sequence encodes CASSQTGGLYGYTF.

The CDR3: CSAGGRPNSPLHF. The CDR3 DNA reads as TGCAGTGCTGGGGGGCGTCCCAATTCACCCCTCCACTTT. V is TRBV20-1 and J is TRBJ1-6, with D tentatively TRBD1 (6 bases). V shed 5 bases and J shed 7 bases, with 12 bases lying between them. Germline CDR1 DFQATT, CDR2 SNEGSKA (reference sequence). This CDR3 region has 13 residues.

This clonotype was found once. The gene calls are TRBV4-2 and TRBJ2-7, with 12 bases that match TRBD2. V gave up 0 bases and J gave up 5 bases; unmatched junction bases: 8. Germline V gives CDR1 LGHNA, CDR2 YNFKEQ. There are 17 residues in the CDR3. The chain's CDR3 is CASSQEGGPSGGDEQYF. The CDR3 DNA is TGTGCCAGCAGCCAAGAAGGGGGGCCTAGCGGGGGGGACGAGCAGTACTTC.

J is TRBJ2-7 and V is TRBV6-1, with 9 bases lining up with TRBD1. CDR1 and CDR2 (germline): MNHNS, SASEGT. The trim removed 1 base at V and 4 bases at J, leaving 5 bases unmatched. The CDR3 has 15 amino acids. CDR3 bases: TGTGCCAGCAGTGAAGTCGGGGACAGGGAGTACGAGCAGTACTTC. It encodes CASSEVGDREYEQYF.

This sequence joins TRBV27 and TRBJ2-3; no clear D gene. The V end was cut by 5 bases, the J end by 1 base, with 13 bases between. The length of the CDR3 is 15 residues. Germline CDR1 reads MNHEY; CDR2 reads SMNVEV (reference sequence). CDR3 in DNA: TGTGCCAGCAGTACGGATCCAAGGGGCACAGATACGCAGTATTTT. This sequence encodes CASSTDPRGTDTQYF.

This clonotype occurred a few times. CDR3: CASGAGGTYEQYF. The CDR3 coding sequence is TGTGCCAGCGGTGCGGGAGGTACCTACGAGCAGTACTTC. The chain is built from TRBV7-9 and TRBJ2-7, with 8 bases aligning to TRBD2. The trim removed 8 bases at V and 2 bases at J, leaving 5 bases unmatched. This CDR3 has 13 residues. In germline, CDR1 is SEHNR, CDR2 FQNEAQ (reference sequence).

This clonotype was detected a few times. The chain has TRBV6-1 and TRBJ2-1, with D unresolved. The CDR3 spans 16 residues. V was cut by 8 bases and J by 2 bases, with 19 bases left in between. CDR1 and CDR2 (germline): MNHNS, SASEGT. The CDR3 region has the DNA TGTGCCAGCTCTGGGATGGAAAGCGACCCCTACAATGAGCAGTTCTTC. Protein: CASSGMESDPYNEQFF.

V and J are TRBV7-2 and TRBJ2-1; 7 bases fit TRBD1. The junction had 7 bases not matched to a gene; V was cut back by 5 bases and J by 6 bases. CDR1 is SGHTA, CDR2 FQGNSA, per germline. The CDR3 consists of 14 residues. The CDR3 region is CASSQGQVGNEQFF. CDR3 sequence (DNA): TGTGCCAGCAGCCAAGGACAGGTTGGCAATGAGCAGTTCTTC. The full variable domain, in which reference TRBV7-2 and TRBJ2-1 provide the parts outside the CDR3, is GAGVSQSPSNKVTEKGKDVELRCDPISGHTALYWYRQSLGQGLEFLIYFQGNSAPDKSGLPSDRFSAERTGGSVSTLTIQRTQQEDSAVYLCASSQGQVGNEQFFGPGTRLTVL.

The chain links TRBV10-3 to TRBJ2-7, with D perhaps matching TRBD1 or TRBD2 (5 bases each). CDR1 and CDR2 (germline): ENHRY, SYGVKD. The CDR3 is 13 amino acids. V lost 4 bases and J 2 bases, leaving 9 bases between the germline ends. The CDR3 bases are TGTGCCATCAGTGCCGGGGCCGCCTACGAGCAGTACTTC. Its translation: CAISAGAAYEQYF.

This clonotype was seen a few times. The J gene is TRBJ2-7, the V gene TRBV29-1; D remains ambiguous. Trimming took 5 bases from V and 0 from J, leaving 8 bases between them. There are 12 residues in the CDR3. Germline V lookup: CDR1 SQVTM, CDR2 ANQGSEA. The CDR3: CSVRQSSYEQYF. DNA for the CDR3: TGCAGCGTTCGTCAGAGCTCCTACGAGCAGTACTTC.

This clonotype appeared a few times. The V gene is TRBV20-1, the J gene TRBJ2-7; either TRBD1 or TRBD2 may supply D (5 bases each). Trimming removed 0 bases at V and 4 bases at J, with 13 bases between. CDR3 length: 14 residues. Germline V lookup: CDR1 DFQATT, CDR2 SNEGSKA (reference sequence). The CDR3 DNA reads as TGCAGTGCTAGAGATCCGGGACGGACTTACGAGCAGTACTTC. Its protein product is CSARDPGRTYEQYF.

This chain joins TRBV9 and TRBJ1-2; no reliable D call. The CDR3 runs to 11 residues. CDR1 is SGDLS, CDR2 YYNGEE, per germline. V shed 0 bases and J shed 5 bases, with 2 bases lying between them. CDR3 coding DNA: TGTGCCAGCAGCGTAGTGTATGGCTACACCTTC. Residues: CASSVVYGYTF.

This clonotype appeared a few times. This chain joins TRBV29-1 and TRBJ1-2; 7 bases match TRBD1. The germline gives CDR1 SQVTM, CDR2 ANQGSEA. The CDR3 runs to 16 residues. The V gene end was trimmed by 7 bases and the J gene end by 4 bases; junction bases not matched to a gene: 18. CDR3 loop: CSAQSDRDGVGYGYTF. DNA of the CDR3: TGCAGCGCCCAGAGCGACAGGGACGGCGTGGGCTATGGCTACACCTTC.

The table lists this clonotype with a few counts. This chain connects TRBV12-3 or TRBV12-4 to TRBJ2-1; 10 nucleotides line up with TRBD2. Losses at the gene ends were 5 bases for V and 6 bases for J; bases not matched to a gene: 7. The CDR3 has 15 residues. This CDR3 reads CASSLRTSGFNEQFF. Here the CDR3 DNA reads TGTGCCAGCAGTCTTAGGACTAGCGGATTCAATGAGCAGTTCTTC.

CDR3 sequence: CASSSFWGWGAGDYNEQFF. The DNA for the CDR3 is TGTGCCAGCAGTTCCTTCTGGGGGTGGGGAGCTGGGGACTACAATGAGCAGTTCTTC. The V and J genes are TRBV27 and TRBJ2-1, with D perhaps given as TRBD1 or TRBD2 (5 bases each). The germline V gene encodes CDR1 MNHEY and CDR2 SMNVEV (reference sequence). With 4 bases removed from V and 3 bases from J, the gap between germline ends came to 25 bases. This CDR3 spans 19 amino acids.

CDR3 sequence: CASSGQGKGSPLHF. The DNA for the CDR3 is TGTGCCAGCAGTGGACAGGGAAAAGGTTCACCCCTCCACTTT. The gene calls are TRBV25-1 and TRBJ1-6, with 7 bases fitting TRBD1. CDR1 and CDR2 (germline): MGHDK, SYGVNS. V lost 4 bases to trimming and J lost 9 bases; unmatched junction nucleotides: 6. The CDR3 spans 14 residues.

This clonotype appeared a few times. This chain links TRBV3-1 with TRBJ2-4; D is perhaps TRBD2 (5 bases). The CDR3 is made up of 15 amino acids. The germline gives CDR1 LGHDT, CDR2 YNNKEL (reference sequence). Trimming took 4 bases from V and 5 from J, leaving 15 bases between them. CDR3 nucleotides: TGTGCCAGCAGCCCCGAGGGCGCCGAGGAAAACATTCAGTACTTC. Amino acid sequence: CASSPEGAEENIQYF.

The chain combines TRBV20-1 with TRBJ2-1; no reliable D call. CDR1 is DFQATT and CDR2 is SNEGSKA in the germline V gene (reference sequence). Trimming took off 2 bases at V and 0 bases at J, with 11 bases between the two ends. This CDR3 has 15 amino acids. For the CDR3, the DNA is TGCAGTGCTAGAAACGTGAGAAGCTCCTACAATGAGCAGTTCTTC. Protein: CSARNVRSSYNEQFF.

The chain uses TRBV20-1 and TRBJ1-5, with 11 bases identical to TRBD1. J lost 6 bases, V lost 0 bases, and 10 bases had no gene match. The CDR3 has 17 residues. CDR1 and CDR2 from the germline V gene are DFQATT and SNEGSKA (reference sequence). The CDR3, as DNA: TGCAGTGCTAGAGAGCCCGGGACAGGGGGATGGGGTCAGCCCCAGCATTTT. It is translated as CSAREPGTGGWGQPQHF.

The V and J genes are TRBV10-3 and TRBJ2-7; D perhaps matches TRBD2 (6 bases). Germline lookup yields CDR1 ENHRY and CDR2 SYGVKD. The CDR3 is made up of 14 amino acids. Trimming took 3 bases from V and 2 from J, leaving 11 bases between them. The CDR3 is CAISDSGRPYEQYF. The CDR3 region has the DNA TGTGCCATCAGTGATTCCGGGAGACCCTACGAGCAGTACTTC.

This clonotype was seen only a few times. This rearrangement joins TRBV7-9 to TRBJ2-7; TRBD2 agrees at 7 bases. CDR1 and CDR2 (germline): SEHNR, FQNEAQ (reference sequence). The CDR3 runs 14 residues. After removal of 4 bases from V and 3 bases from J, the junction contained 6 bases not matched to a gene. The CDR3 sequence: CASSSGTIHYEQYF. In DNA, the CDR3 is TGTGCCAGCAGCTCCGGGACTATCCACTACGAGCAGTACTTC.

This chain connects TRBV4-3 to TRBJ1-1, with D maybe TRBD1 (5 bases). The length of the CDR3 is 16 residues. Germline-derived CDR1 and CDR2 are LGHNA and YSLEER. Deletions cut 1 base from V and 4 bases from J, with 16 bases between. The CDR3 DNA sequence: TGCGCCAGCAGCCAAGCCCCCCGGGGCTCGTTCACTGAAGCTTTCTTT. This sequence encodes CASSQAPRGSFTEAFF.

This clonotype appeared a few times. V is TRBV10-3 and J is TRBJ2-3, with 10 bases fitting TRBD2. The CDR3 is made up of 15 amino acids. Germline V CDR1 and CDR2: ENHRY, SYGVKD. V shed 6 bases and J 2 bases; nucleotides not matched to a gene: 5. This CDR3 reads CAISLAGEDTDTQYF. Here the CDR3 DNA reads TGTGCCATCAGCCTAGCGGGGGAAGACACAGATACGCAGTATTTT.